This TCR beta chain was obtained from a study of identical twins. Study results and caveats: Instead of following the same donors, the conclusions were based on cross-sectional statistical analysis.

After template switching added a universal primer site, the resulting cDNA carried unique molecular identifiers. TCRdb fed the 5' RACE reads into MiXCR, producing one record per CDR3 protein. The sample lists some 500,000 distinct CDR3 sequences, 22% occurring once. There were only healthy Caucasians among the donors. This clonotype turned up a few times. The antigen is undetermined. In addition, the sample was reused for a study of T cells expressing NK-cell markers. From that paper: Several of the donors also had these clonotypes leading their CD3+CD56-NKG2C+ fraction.

The clonotype originates from a woman aged 18-29 years in good health. Sequencing was performed on CD4+ T cells sorted from blood.

The CDR3 region is CASSFTGFTEAFF. The CDR3 DNA reads as TGTGCCAGCAGTTTTACAGGGTTCACTGAAGCTTTCTTT. The chain is built from TRBV12-3 or TRBV12-4 and TRBJ1-1; tentatively, D is TRBD1 (6 bases). The CDR3 extends over 13 amino acids. Trimming cost V 3 bases and J 4 bases, with 9 bases left between them.